Listed below are T cell receptor beta chains from one sample, sequenced in a study of T-cell memory formation after mild COVID-19. TCRdb redid the calling of the 5' RACE reads with MiXCR, one entry per CDR3 protein. The table has about 290,000 distinct CDR3 sequences, roughly 15% seen once. The specimen was PBMCs or a T cell subset sorted from them (not recorded which). These receptors all come from a man aged 18 to 29 who had mild COVID-19 (a few samples of this study predate the infection). Cell type and time point are not known. CDR3s include the opening cysteine and the closing phenylalanine or tryptophan. Fields, in order: V gene, clone size, D gene, J gene, CDR3 DNA, CDR3 protein. D genes are given only for firm matches. Where a row states a size, it is once, few, many or the class of an expanded clone; other rows omit it.

>TRBV15|few|NA|TRBJ2-5
TGTGCCACCAGCAGAGATCCCGGAGGGCAAGAGACCCAGTACTTC
CATSRDPGGQETQYF
>TRBV4-3|NA|NA|TRBJ2-1
TGCGCCAGCAGCCAAGGAGCAGGCGGGACAGCCTACAATGAGCAGTTCTTC
CASSQGAGGTAYNEQFF
>TRBV12-3/TRBV12-4|few|TRBD1|TRBJ2-7
TGTGCCAGCAGTTCACAGGGACAGGTAACCCCACCCGACGAGCAGTACTTC
CASSSQGQVTPPDEQYF
>TRBV5-1|NA|NA|TRBJ2-1
TGCGCCAGCAGCTTGGCCGGGGGAGGTAACAATGAGCAGTCCTTC
CASSLAGGGNNEQSF
>TRBV6-2/TRBV6-3|NA|NA|TRBJ1-1
TGTGCCAGCAGTTACGGCCAACCCACTGAAGCTTTCTTT
CASSYGQPTEAFF
>TRBV4-3|few|TRBD1|TRBJ1-2
TGCGCCAGCACCCAAAGATACCGGGACAGCTATGGCTACACCTTC
CASTQRYRDSYGYTF
>TRBV6-2/TRBV6-3|few|NA|TRBJ1-1
TGTGCCAGCAGTTATTCCAATTACCTCCCCCGGGAAGCTTTCTTT
CASSYSNYLPREAFF
>TRBV5-1|NA|TRBD2|TRBJ2-3
TGCGCCAGCAGCTCAGGACTAGCGGGGTTGTCAGATACGCAGTATTTT
CASSSGLAGLSDTQYF
>TRBV4-2|many|NA|TRBJ2-3
TGTGCCAGCAGCCGCTTCCCAGGCACAGATACGCAGTATTTT
CASSRFPGTDTQYF
>TRBV4-3|NA|NA|TRBJ1-5
TGCGCCAGCAGCCAAGGGGCCTATAGCAATCAGCCCCAGCATTTT
CASSQGAYSNQPQHF
>TRBV7-9|NA|NA|TRBJ2-2
TGTGCCAGCAGCTACGCTCGGGACGCCTCATTGGCCGGGGAGCTGTTTTTT
CASSYARDASLAGELFF
>TRBV5-1|many|TRBD2|TRBJ2-3
TGCGCCAGCAGCTTGTATACTAGCGGGGGGGCAATTACGCAGTATTTT
CASSLYTSGGAITQYF
>TRBV20-1|few|NA|TRBJ1-2
TGCAGTGTCGGGACCTATGGCTACACCTTC
CSVGTYGYTF
>TRBV7-6|NA|NA|TRBJ2-5
TGTGCCAGCACCGGAGCGGGTCGAGAGACCCAGTACTTC
CASTGAGRETQYF
>TRBV7-9|NA|TRBD1|TRBJ2-5
TGTGCCAGCAGCTCCACGGGACAGGGCTGGACCCAGTACTTC
CASSSTGQGWTQYF
>TRBV29-1|few|NA|TRBJ2-1
TGCAGCGTTGAAAGGGGAGGGGGGGCGGCGTACAATGAGCAGTTCTTC
CSVERGGGAAYNEQFF
>TRBV5-1|NA|NA|TRBJ1-3
TGCGCCAGCAGCTTGGGTTACCGGAGCTCTGGAAACACCATATATTTT
CASSLGYRSSGNTIYF
>TRBV5-6|many|NA|TRBJ2-5
TGTGCCAGCAGCTCGGGACCCTCGTACCAAGAGACCCAGTACTTC
CASSSGPSYQETQYF
>TRBV10-3|few|NA|TRBJ2-2
TGTGCCATCCAGGAACTAGATCCCACCGGGGAGCTGTTTTTT
CAIQELDPTGELFF
>TRBV7-9|NA|NA|TRBJ1-1
TGTGCCAGCAGGTTCAGGGTTGGCACTGAAGCTTTCTTT
CASRFRVGTEAFF
>TRBV20-1|NA|NA|TRBJ1-5
TGCAGTGCTAGAGATCCCAGGGGCATGCAGCCCCAGCATTTT
CSARDPRGMQPQHF
>TRBV5-1|NA|NA|TRBJ2-7
TGCGCCAGCAGCTTTGGCGGGGTTTCCTACGAGCAGTACTTC
CASSFGGVSYEQYF
>TRBV5-1|NA|TRBD2|TRBJ2-5
TGCGCCAGCAGCTTTTCCGGGACTAGCGGGGTTCAAGAGACCCAGTACTTC
CASSFSGTSGVQETQYF
>TRBV28|NA|NA|TRBJ1-5
TGTGCCAGCAGTTTTTTACGGGGAGGCAATCAGCCCCAGCATTTT
CASSFLRGGNQPQHF
>TRBV11-2|NA|NA|TRBJ2-1
TGTGCCAGCAGCTTCCTAGTCGTCAATGAGCAGTTCTTC
CASSFLVVNEQFF
>TRBV7-2|few|TRBD1|TRBJ2-1
TGTGCCAGCAGCCCGCAGGGACAGGGGGCGGATGAGCAGTTCTTC
CASSPQGQGADEQFF
>TRBV9|few|NA|TRBJ2-5
TGTGCCAGCAGCGTAGGTCCAGGGGGGAAAGAGACCCAGTACTTC
CASSVGPGGKETQYF
>TRBV7-3|NA|NA|TRBJ1-2
TGTGCCAGCAGCTTCGGCAGAAACAATGGCTACACCTTC
CASSFGRNNGYTF
>TRBV20-1|NA|TRBD1|TRBJ2-3
TGCAGTGCTAGAAGGACAGGGGGCACAGATACGCAGTATTTT
CSARRTGGTDTQYF
>TRBV27|few|NA|TRBJ2-3
TGTGCCAGCAGTTTATTAGCCAGGGGTGGCACAGATACGCAGTATTTT
CASSLLARGGTDTQYF
>TRBV7-3|few|NA|TRBJ1-1
TGTGCCAGCAGCCGAAATACGGGGACGGACACTGAAGCTTTCTTT
CASSRNTGTDTEAFF
>TRBV7-3|NA|TRBD1|TRBJ1-6
TGTGCCAGCGGTGAGGGGGCGGCTAATTCACCCCTCCACTTT
CASGEGAANSPLHF
>TRBV7-9|few|NA|TRBJ1-1
TGTGCCAGCAGCTTACAGATCCGTGAAGCTTTCTTT
CASSLQIREAFF
>TRBV18|NA|TRBD1|TRBJ2-7
TGTGCCAGCTCACCCCGGTCAGGGGGCCTCGAGCAGTACTTC
CASSPRSGGLEQYF
>TRBV5-1|few|NA|TRBJ1-6
TGCGCCAGCGGGGTCGACATACATCACAATAATTCACCCCTCCACTTT
CASGVDIHHNNSPLHF
>TRBV12-3/TRBV12-4|few|NA|TRBJ2-3
TGTGCCAGCAGTTTTGTTCCAGATACGCAGTATTTT
CASSFVPDTQYF
>TRBV19|few|NA|TRBJ2-3
TGTGCCAGTACTATCGGGACGGCTAGCACAGATACGCAGTATTTT
CASTIGTASTDTQYF
>TRBV4-1|few|NA|TRBJ2-3
TGCGCCAGCAGCCTTAGAACAGCGGGCACAGATACGCAGTATTTT
CASSLRTAGTDTQYF
>TRBV20-1|few|NA|TRBJ2-4
TGCAGTGCTAGGACGACGGGCTTACTTACACCCGCCAAAAACATTCAGTACTTC
CSARTTGLLTPAKNIQYF
>TRBV7-2|few|NA|TRBJ2-1
TGTGCCAGCAGCTTTCCACTCCGCCGAACGGGGCCATACAATGAGCAGTTCTTC
CASSFPLRRTGPYNEQFF
>TRBV11-2|few|NA|TRBJ1-4
TGTGCCAGCAGCTCTCTCGGTAGGGAACATGAAAAACTGTTTTTT
CASSSLGREHEKLFF
>TRBV2|many|NA|TRBJ2-7
TGTGCCAGCACCGTAGGGTACGAGCAGTACTTC
CASTVGYEQYF
>TRBV6-1|few|TRBD2|TRBJ2-5
TGTGCCAGCAGGCGCGGGGGAGGAGAGACCCAGTACTTC
CASRRGGGETQYF
>TRBV10-3|few|NA|TRBJ2-5
TGTGCCATCAGTGACCTTGGGGGAGAGACCCAGTACTTC
CAISDLGGETQYF
>TRBV5-1|NA|NA|TRBJ2-3
TGCGCCAGCGGTACTAGCACAGATACGCAGTATTTT
CASGTSTDTQYF
>TRBV27|few|NA|TRBJ1-2
TGTGCCAGCAGTTTAAGTGCAGTAAAGAACTATGGCTACACCTTC
CASSLSAVKNYGYTF
>TRBV9|NA|NA|TRBJ1-6
TGTGCCAGCAGCGTAGATGGCTCAGGTGGTTCACCCCTCCACTTT
CASSVDGSGGSPLHF
>TRBV23-1|NA|NA|TRBJ1-4
NA
CASSQPPEMKNCFF
>TRBV7-3|few|NA|TRBJ2-3
TGTGCCAGCAGCCCGAGAGCTCAGTTTACAGATACGCAGTATTTT
CASSPRAQFTDTQYF
>TRBV5-5|NA|NA|TRBJ2-5
TGTGCCAGCAGTCCTCTAGGGTTTACACCGCGGCTAAAAGAGACCCAGTACTTC
CASSPLGFTPRLKETQYF
>TRBV29-1|many|TRBD2|TRBJ2-5
TGCAGCGTGGGGAGCCAGCGGGGGATAGAGACCCAGTACTTC
CSVGSQRGIETQYF
>TRBV5-1|few|TRBD2|TRBJ2-1
TGCGCCAGCAGAACGGCTGGGGGGGGTATCTACAATGAGCAGTTCTTC
CASRTAGGGIYNEQFF
>TRBV4-1|few|NA|TRBJ1-1
TGCGCCAGCAGCCCATCTGAAGGCAGGGTGAACACTGAAGCTTTCTTT
CASSPSEGRVNTEAFF
>TRBV7-9|few|TRBD1|TRBJ2-5
TGTGCCAGCACGGAGGAGGACAGGGGGTACCAAGAGACCCAGTACTTC
CASTEEDRGYQETQYF
>TRBV6-5|many|NA|TRBJ1-1
TGTGCCAGCAGTTACTCGTGGGAAAGGAACACTGAAGCTTTCTTT
CASSYSWERNTEAFF
>TRBV4-3|many|NA|TRBJ2-3
TGCGCCAGCAGCCAAGTTTGGGGGTCTAGCACAGATACGCAGTATTTT
CASSQVWGSSTDTQYF
>TRBV2|NA|NA|TRBJ1-6
TGTGCCAGCAAGGCAGGGAGCTCCTATAATTCACCCCTCCACTTT
CASKAGSSYNSPLHF
>TRBV20-1|NA|TRBD2|TRBJ2-3
TGCAGTGCCGCCCGTCTGGAGCGGGGGGGCACCAAAGATACGCAGTATTTT
CSAARLERGGTKDTQYF